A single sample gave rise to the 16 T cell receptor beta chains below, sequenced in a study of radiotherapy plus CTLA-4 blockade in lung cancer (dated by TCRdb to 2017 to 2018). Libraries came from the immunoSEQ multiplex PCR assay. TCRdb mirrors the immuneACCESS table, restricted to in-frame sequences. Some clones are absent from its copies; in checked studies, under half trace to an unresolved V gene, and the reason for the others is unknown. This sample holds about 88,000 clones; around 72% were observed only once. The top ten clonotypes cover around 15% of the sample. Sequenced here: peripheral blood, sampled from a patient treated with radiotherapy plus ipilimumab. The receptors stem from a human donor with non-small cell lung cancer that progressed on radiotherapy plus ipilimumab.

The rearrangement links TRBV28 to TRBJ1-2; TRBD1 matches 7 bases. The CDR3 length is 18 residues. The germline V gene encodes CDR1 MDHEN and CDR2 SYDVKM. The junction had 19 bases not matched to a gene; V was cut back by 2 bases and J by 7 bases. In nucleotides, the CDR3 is TGTGCCAGCAGTTTACGGGACAGAGGTTTCCCAGACAGTCGTGGCTACACCTTC. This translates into CASSLRDRGFPDSRGYTF.

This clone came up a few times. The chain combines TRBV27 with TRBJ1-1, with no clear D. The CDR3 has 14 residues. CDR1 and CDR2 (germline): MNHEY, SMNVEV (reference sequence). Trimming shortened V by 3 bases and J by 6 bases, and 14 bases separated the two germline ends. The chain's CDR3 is CASSLYGLQAEAFF. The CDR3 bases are TGTGCCAGCAGTTTGTATGGACTTCAAGCTGAAGCTTTCTTT.

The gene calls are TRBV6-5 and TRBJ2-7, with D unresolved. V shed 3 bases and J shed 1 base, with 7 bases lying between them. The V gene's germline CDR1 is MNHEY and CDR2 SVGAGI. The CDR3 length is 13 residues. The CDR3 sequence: CASSYGFSYEQYF. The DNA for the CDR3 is TGTGCCAGCAGTTATGGGTTTTCCTACGAGCAGTACTTC.

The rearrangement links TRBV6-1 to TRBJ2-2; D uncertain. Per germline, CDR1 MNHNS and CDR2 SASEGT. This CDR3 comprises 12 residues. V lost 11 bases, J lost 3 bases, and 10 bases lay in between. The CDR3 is CALRGYTGELFF. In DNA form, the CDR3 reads TGTGCCCTACGAGGATACACCGGGGAGCTGTTTTTT.

The CDR3 loop reads CASSALREQYF. CDR3 DNA sequence: TGTGCCAGCAGTGCCCTCCGGGAGCAGTACTTC. This sequence joins TRBV2 and TRBJ2-7, with D hard to call. Germline V gene sequence: CDR1 SNHLY, CDR2 FYNNEI. This CDR3 has 11 amino acids. With 4 bases removed from V and 7 bases from J, the gap between germline ends came to 8 bases.

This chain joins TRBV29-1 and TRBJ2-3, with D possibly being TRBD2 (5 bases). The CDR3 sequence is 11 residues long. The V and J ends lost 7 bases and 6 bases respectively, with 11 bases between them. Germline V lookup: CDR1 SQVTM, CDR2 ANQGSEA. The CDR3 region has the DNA TGCAGCGCGGGATATGGGGATACGCAGTATTTT. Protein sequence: CSAGYGDTQYF.

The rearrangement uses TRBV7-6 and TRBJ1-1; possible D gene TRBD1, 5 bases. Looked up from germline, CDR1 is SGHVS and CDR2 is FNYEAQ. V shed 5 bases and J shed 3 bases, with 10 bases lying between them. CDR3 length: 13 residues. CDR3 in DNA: TGTGCCAGCAGCCGGGGGAGGGACACTGAAGCTTTCTTT. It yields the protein CASSRGRDTEAFF.

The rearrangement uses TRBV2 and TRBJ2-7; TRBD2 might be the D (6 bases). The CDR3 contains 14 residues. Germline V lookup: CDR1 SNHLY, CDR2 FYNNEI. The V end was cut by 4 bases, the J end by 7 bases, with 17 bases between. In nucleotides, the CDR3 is TGTGCCAGCAGTGGCCTTGGCGGGATGGGAGAGCAGTACTTC. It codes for CASSGLGGMGEQYF.

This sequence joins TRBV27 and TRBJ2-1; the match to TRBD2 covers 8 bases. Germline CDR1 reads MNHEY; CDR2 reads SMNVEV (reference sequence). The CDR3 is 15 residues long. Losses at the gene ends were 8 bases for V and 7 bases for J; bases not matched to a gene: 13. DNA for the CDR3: TGTGCCAGCGGTAGGGCAGCGGGAGTCTCTAATGAGCAGTTCTTC. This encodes CASGRAAGVSNEQFF.

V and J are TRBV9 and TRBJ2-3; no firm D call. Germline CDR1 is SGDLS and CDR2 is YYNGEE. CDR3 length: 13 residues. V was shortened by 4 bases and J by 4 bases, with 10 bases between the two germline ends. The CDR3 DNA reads TGTGCCAGCAGCCCTCAGGTGGCAGATACGCAGTATTTT. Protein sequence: CASSPQVADTQYF.

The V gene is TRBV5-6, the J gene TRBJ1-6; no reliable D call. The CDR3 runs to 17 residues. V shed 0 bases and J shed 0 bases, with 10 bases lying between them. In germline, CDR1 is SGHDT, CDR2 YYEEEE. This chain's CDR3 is CASSLGGQSSYNSPLHF. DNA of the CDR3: TGTGCCAGCAGCTTGGGAGGGCAGAGCTCCTATAATTCACCCCTCCACTTT.

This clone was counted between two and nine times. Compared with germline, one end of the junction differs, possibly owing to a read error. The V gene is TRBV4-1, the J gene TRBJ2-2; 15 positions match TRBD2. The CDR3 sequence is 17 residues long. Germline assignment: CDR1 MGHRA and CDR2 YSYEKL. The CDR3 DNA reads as TGCGCCCGCAGCAGGACTAGCGGGGGGGCGGGCACCGGGGAGCTGTTTTTT. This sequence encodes CARSRTSGGAGTGELFF.

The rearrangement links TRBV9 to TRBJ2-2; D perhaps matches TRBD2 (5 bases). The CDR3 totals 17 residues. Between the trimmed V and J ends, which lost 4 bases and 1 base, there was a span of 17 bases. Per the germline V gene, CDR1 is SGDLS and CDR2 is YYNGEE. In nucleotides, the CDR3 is TGTGCCAGCAGCCCCTCGAGGAGGTCCCTGAACACCGGGGAGCTGTTTTTT. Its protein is CASSPSRRSLNTGELFF.

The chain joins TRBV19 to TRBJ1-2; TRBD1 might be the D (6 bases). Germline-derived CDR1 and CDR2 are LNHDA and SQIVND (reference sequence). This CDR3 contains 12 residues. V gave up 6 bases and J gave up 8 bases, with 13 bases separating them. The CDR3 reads CASRPTGQGYTF. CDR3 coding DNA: TGTGCCAGTAGACCGACAGGACAGGGCTACACCTTC.

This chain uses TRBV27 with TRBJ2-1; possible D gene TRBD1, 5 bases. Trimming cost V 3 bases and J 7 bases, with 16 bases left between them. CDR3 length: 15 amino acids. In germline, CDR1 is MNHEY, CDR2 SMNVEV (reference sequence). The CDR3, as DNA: TGTGCCAGCAGTTTCCCCAGCAGGGCTAAAAATGAGCAGTTCTTC. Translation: CASSFPSRAKNEQFF.

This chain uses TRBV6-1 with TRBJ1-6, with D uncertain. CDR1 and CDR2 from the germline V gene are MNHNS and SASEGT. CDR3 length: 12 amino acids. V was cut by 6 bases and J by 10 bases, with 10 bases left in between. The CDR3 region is CASSPPGSPLHF. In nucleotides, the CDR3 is TGTGCCAGCAGCCCCCCGGGATCACCCCTCCACTTT.